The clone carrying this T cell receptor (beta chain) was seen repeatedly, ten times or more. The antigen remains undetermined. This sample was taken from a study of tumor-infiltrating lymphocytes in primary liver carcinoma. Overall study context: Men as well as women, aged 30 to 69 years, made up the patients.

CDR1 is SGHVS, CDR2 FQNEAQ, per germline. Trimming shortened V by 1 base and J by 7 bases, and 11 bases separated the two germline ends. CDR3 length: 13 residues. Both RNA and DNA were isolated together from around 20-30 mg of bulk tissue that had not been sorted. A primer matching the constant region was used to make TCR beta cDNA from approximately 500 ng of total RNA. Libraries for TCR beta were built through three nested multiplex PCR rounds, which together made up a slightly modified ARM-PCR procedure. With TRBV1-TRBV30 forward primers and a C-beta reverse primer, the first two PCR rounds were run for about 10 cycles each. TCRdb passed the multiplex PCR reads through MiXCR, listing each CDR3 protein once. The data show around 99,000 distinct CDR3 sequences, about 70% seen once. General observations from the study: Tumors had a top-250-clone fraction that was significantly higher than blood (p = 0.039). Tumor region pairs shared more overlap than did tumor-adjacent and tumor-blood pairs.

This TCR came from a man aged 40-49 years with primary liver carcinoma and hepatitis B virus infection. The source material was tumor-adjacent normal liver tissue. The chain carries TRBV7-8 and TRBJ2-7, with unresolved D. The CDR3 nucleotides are TGTGCCAGCAGCTTAGGGACGGTCTGGGAGCAGTACTTC. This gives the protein CASSLGTVWEQYF. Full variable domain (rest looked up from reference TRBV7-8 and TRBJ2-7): GAGVSQSPRYKVAKRGQDVALRCDPISGHVSLFWYQQALGQGPEFLTYFQNEAQLDKSGLPSDRFFAERPEGSVSTLKIQRTQQEDSAVYLCASSLGTVWEQYFGPGTRLTVT.